Presented here are 4 T cell receptor beta chains from one specimen sequenced in a study of breast tumors, draining lymph nodes, adjacent tissues. The lymph nodes were axillary draining lymph nodes from breast cancer patients. From the multiplex PCR reads, TCRdb called clonotypes with MiXCR, one entry per CDR3 protein. The data show approximately 170,000 distinct CDR3 sequences, roughly 30% seen once. The material sequenced was axillary lymph node tissue. The origin of the receptors is a female donor with breast cancer. Some clones in this sample may be carry-over from other donors' samples.

For this clonotype: A read error may be the cause here, since a much bigger clone is one base away. CDR3 sequence (DNA): TGTGCCAGCAGTTATCCCAGGGATGGGGCCAACGTCCTGACTTTC. Amino acids: CASSYPRDGANVLTF. The genes are TRBV12-3 or TRBV12-4 and TRBJ2-6; a weak D match, TRBD1 (5 bases). The CDR3 has 15 amino acids. The V and J ends lost 4 bases and 3 bases respectively, with 10 bases between them.

CDR3 in amino acids: CASSPLGGAYNEQFF. The CDR3, as DNA: TGTGCCAGCTCACCACTTGGCGGGGCCTACAATGAGCAGTTCTTC. The rearrangement joins TRBV18 to TRBJ2-1; D perhaps matches TRBD2 (6 bases). Trimming left V 1 base short and J 2 bases short, with 9 bases between. Germline CDR1 KGHSH, CDR2 LQKENI. CDR3 length equals 15 residues.

This clonotype was picked up many times. The rearrangement links TRBV20-1 to TRBJ1-2, with D unclear. The ends were cut back, 3 bases at V and 2 bases at J, with 4 bases in the middle. Germline lookup yields CDR1 DFQATT and CDR2 SNEGSKA (reference sequence). The CDR3 totals 11 residues. CDR3 nucleotides: TGCAGTGCTAGCGCCAACTATGGCTACACCTTC. This translates into CSASANYGYTF.

This clonotype was observed many times. This chain links TRBV25-1 with TRBJ2-1; 11 bases agree with TRBD1. The CDR3 sequence is 16 residues long. Germline CDR1 is MGHDK and CDR2 is SYGVNS. V gave up 0 bases and J gave up 6 bases; unmatched junction bases: 4. The CDR3 loop reads CASSEYMGQGGNEQFF. As DNA, the CDR3 is TGTGCCAGCAGTGAATATATGGGACAGGGGGGCAATGAGCAGTTCTTC.